What follows are 21 T cell receptor beta chains derived from one specimen sequenced in a study of blood T cell repertoires in COVID-19. Clones were sequenced by immunoSEQ multiplex PCR, and TCRdb holds only the in-frame ones, with some missing. The sample lists 150,000 or so clones, less than 90% occurring once. The sample was PBMCs or T cells enriched from blood (not recorded which). Receptors originate from a woman between 50 and 59 years old who had been exposed to COVID-19.

This clone has just a few counts. This rearrangement joins TRBV27 to TRBJ1-3, with D uncertain. Germline V gene data show CDR1 as MNHEY and CDR2 as SMNVEV (reference sequence). The CDR3 is 14 residues long. V shed 11 bases and J shed 0 bases, with 14 bases lying between them. The CDR3 protein is CASRVTYSGNTIYF. In nucleotides, the CDR3 is TGTGCCTCCCGGGTAACCTACTCTGGAAACACCATATATTTT.

V usage is TRBV6-5 and J usage is TRBJ2-5; D is unresolved. Trimming cost V 3 bases and J 5 bases, with 16 bases left between them. Germline loops: CDR1 MNHEY, CDR2 SVGAGI. The CDR3 covers 15 residues. CDR3 loop: CASSYSGPQWETQYF. The CDR3 DNA reads as TGTGCCAGCAGTTATTCGGGTCCACAATGGGAGACCCAGTACTTC.

The chain employs TRBV21-1 and TRBJ2-1; the D segment call TRBD1 is taken from the table without a DNA check. TRBV21-1 is listed as a pseudogene. CDR3 length: 20 residues. The DNA for the CDR3 is TGTGCCAGCAGCACTCAGCCGGGACAGGGGGCCGACAAGGACTACAATGAGCAGTTCTTC. This sequence encodes CASSTQPGQGADKDYNEQFF.

This rearrangement joins TRBV10-3 to TRBJ1-1, with TRBD1 identical over 10 bases. Germline CDR1 reads ENHRY; CDR2 reads SYGVKD. CDR3 length: 15 amino acids. V shed 5 bases, J shed 5 bases, and the junction held 8 bases outside the gene matches. This CDR3 is CAISPRSGQGTEAFF. In DNA, the CDR3 is TGTGCCATCAGTCCGAGGTCGGGACAGGGGACTGAAGCTTTCTTT.

This clone was recorded a few times. The chain uses TRBV4-3 and TRBJ1-2, with no clear D. CDR1 and CDR2 from the germline V gene are LGHNA and YSLEER. The CDR3 runs 15 residues. Trimming removed 0 bases from V and 8 bases from J, with 16 bases in between. The CDR3 bases are TGCGCCAGCAGCCAAGAGGCCCGACTGGCGGGGGGCTACACCTTC. Translated: CASSQEARLAGGYTF.

The CDR3 loop reads CASSLAGQANTEAFF. CDR3 coding DNA: TGCGCCAGCAGCTTGGCGGGACAGGCGAACACTGAAGCTTTCTTT. This chain links TRBV5-1 with TRBJ1-1, with 8 bases that match TRBD1. The CDR3 covers 15 residues. Trimming removed 0 bases from V and 1 base from J; junction bases left unmatched: 2. CDR1 SGHRS and CDR2 YFSETQ come from the germline V gene.

The chain links TRBV18 to TRBJ1-4; 8 bases map to TRBD1. Per germline, CDR1 KGHSH and CDR2 LQKENI. The CDR3 loop spans 14 amino acids. The V gene end was trimmed by 6 bases and the J gene end by 5 bases; junction bases not matched to a gene: 5. CDR3 coding DNA: TGTGCCAGCTCGCAGGGGGCAGGGAATGAAAAACTGTTTTTT. This codes for CASSQGAGNEKLFF. The whole variable domain, remainder taken from reference TRBV18 and TRBJ1-4, is NAGVMQNPRHLVRRRGQEARLRCSPMKGHSHVYWYRQLPEEGLKFMVYLQKENIIDESGMPKERFSAEFPKEGPSILRIQQVVRGDSAAYFCASSQGAGNEKLFFGSGTQLSVL.

The V call is TRBV27, the J call TRBJ2-7; D is ambiguous. The CDR3 is made up of 12 amino acids. V was pared by 7 bases and J by 6 bases, with 13 bases between. Germline V CDR1 and CDR2: MNHEY, SMNVEV (reference sequence). CDR3 nucleotides: TGTGCCAGCAATAGTTTCGCTACCGAGCAGTACTTC. It specifies CASNSFATEQYF.

The chain links TRBV10-3 to TRBJ1-4; D gene ambiguous. V was pared by 6 bases and J by 7 bases, with 15 bases between. CDR1 and CDR2 (germline): ENHRY, SYGVKD. This CDR3 has 14 amino acids. CDR3 bases: TGTGCCATCAGGGATGGGGAGAAGAGTGAAAAACTGTTTTTT. Translation gives CAIRDGEKSEKLFF.

The J gene is TRBJ1-2, the V gene TRBV7-2; 9 nucleotides line up with TRBD1. Germline V lookup: CDR1 SGHTA, CDR2 FQGNSA. The CDR3 sequence is 14 residues long. Losses at the gene ends were 2 bases for V and 7 bases for J; bases not matched to a gene: 5. CDR3 DNA: TGTGCCAGCAGCTTAAAGGGACAGGGAAGTGGCTACACCTTC. This encodes CASSLKGQGSGYTF.

This chain links TRBV12-3 or TRBV12-4 with TRBJ1-2, with D possibly matching TRBD1 (5 bases). The CDR3 is made up of 13 amino acids. V gave up 4 bases and J gave up 8 bases, with 14 bases separating them. The DNA of the CDR3 is TGTGCCAGCAGTTGGGACCGCGCGGGAGGCTACACCTTC. Its protein product is CASSWDRAGGYTF.

V usage is TRBV19 and J usage is TRBJ1-1; weak D call: TRBD1 (5 bases). This CDR3 is 16 amino acids long. Trimming took 5 bases from V and 4 from J, leaving 20 bases between them. The germline gives CDR1 LNHDA, CDR2 SQIVND (reference sequence). The CDR3 region has the DNA TGTGCCAGTAGTTGGGGCACTCCGCTGCCGCGCACTGAAGCTTTCTTT. Encoded protein: CASSWGTPLPRTEAFF.

The chain is built from TRBV19 and TRBJ1-1; D is ambiguous. Germline V gene lookup returns CDR1 LNHDA and CDR2 SQIVND (reference sequence). Deletions cut 10 bases from V and 7 bases from J, with 22 bases between. The CDR3 sequence is 14 residues long. The CDR3 region has the DNA TGTGCCACTCGAAGGAGACCGGAGGGTAGTGAAGCTTTCTTT. This gives the protein CATRRRPEGSEAFF.

The gene calls are TRBV7-2 and TRBJ2-1; 7 bases align to TRBD2. The CDR3 has 13 residues. Germline CDR1 is SGHTA and CDR2 is FQGNSA. The junction had 2 bases not matched to a gene; V was cut back by 1 base and J by 8 bases. Written as DNA, the CDR3 is TGTGCCAGCAGCTTAGGGACTAGGGATGAGCAGTTCTTC. It specifies CASSLGTRDEQFF.

The chain uses TRBV4-1 and TRBJ2-7; 10 bases match TRBD2. Germline values: CDR1 MGHRA, CDR2 YSYEKL. The CDR3 loop spans 16 amino acids. J gave up 3 bases and V 3 bases, and 8 bases lay outside the gene matches. DNA of the CDR3: TGCGCCAGCAGCCAGCTAAGCGGGAGGGAGATCTACGAGCAGTACTTC. Translated, it gives CASSQLSGREIYEQYF.

The chain carries TRBV6-5 and TRBJ2-5, with 7 nucleotides matching TRBD2. This CDR3 has 15 residues. CDR1 is MNHEY, CDR2 SVGAGI, per germline. The trim removed 8 bases at V and 3 bases at J, leaving 12 bases unmatched. The CDR3 DNA is TGTGCCAGCTCTTGGGCGGGGGAGCTCAAAGAGACCCAGTACTTC. It translates to CASSWAGELKETQYF.

The chain recombines TRBV5-1 with TRBJ1-3; D is undetermined. The length of the CDR3 is 14 residues. From germline, CDR1 is SGHRS and CDR2 YFSETQ. V was pared by 0 bases and J by 3 bases, with 7 bases between. The CDR3 loop reads CASSLGSFGNTIYF. The CDR3 bases are TGCGCCAGCAGCTTGGGCAGTTTTGGAAACACCATATATTTT. Complete variable domain (other parts from reference TRBV5-1 and TRBJ1-3): KAGVTQTPRYLIKTRGQQVTLSCSPISGHRSVSWYQQTPGQGLQFLFEYFSETQRNKGNFPGRFSGRQFSNSRSEMNVSTLELGDSALYLCASSLGSFGNTIYFGEGSWLTVV.

The chain employs TRBV7-2 and TRBJ2-7, with TRBD2 matching over 8 bases. The germline CDR1 and CDR2 sequences are SGHTA and FQGNSA. J lost 4 bases, V lost 1 base, and 6 bases had no gene match. The CDR3 sequence is 15 residues long. DNA of the CDR3: TGTGCCAGCAGCTTAGTCCAAGCGGGGGCTTACGAGCAGTACTTC. Its translation: CASSLVQAGAYEQYF. The variable domain in full, completed from reference TRBV7-2 and TRBJ2-7, reads GAGVSQSPSNKVTEKGKDVELRCDPISGHTALYWYRQSLGQGLEFLIYFQGNSAPDKSGLPSDRFSAERTGGSVSTLTIQRTQQEDSAVYLCASSLVQAGAYEQYFGPGTRLTVT.

This chain joins TRBV6-2 or TRBV6-3 and TRBJ2-1; D not certain. The CDR3 is made up of 15 amino acids. With 2 bases removed from V and 1 base from J, the gap between germline ends came to 9 bases. Germline V gives CDR1 MNHEY, CDR2 SVGEGT. As DNA, the CDR3 is TGTGCCAGCAGTTACAGTGCACTTTCCTACAATGAGCAGTTCTTC. It encodes CASSYSALSYNEQFF.

The rearrangement joins TRBV19 to TRBJ2-7, with TRBD2 matching 11 bases. This CDR3 is 14 amino acids long. Trimming removed 4 bases from V and 2 bases from J; junction bases left unmatched: 1. Per the germline V gene, CDR1 is LNHDA and CDR2 is SQIVND (reference sequence). This CDR3 reads CASSRLAGTYEQYF. Here the CDR3 DNA reads TGTGCCAGTAGTAGACTAGCGGGAACCTACGAGCAGTACTTC.

The V and J genes are TRBV18 and TRBJ1-5; D not certain. This CDR3 spans 13 amino acids. Per the germline V gene, CDR1 is KGHSH and CDR2 is LQKENI. Trimming removed 4 bases at V and 1 base at J, with 5 bases between. CDR3 bases: TGTGCCAGCTCACAATCGAGCAATCAGCCCCAGCATTTT. Translation: CASSQSSNQPQHF. Filled out from reference TRBV18 and TRBJ1-5, the complete variable domain reads NAGVMQNPRHLVRRRGQEARLRCSPMKGHSHVYWYRQLPEEGLKFMVYLQKENIIDESGMPKERFSAEFPKEGPSILRIQQVVRGDSAAYFCASSQSSNQPQHFGDGTRLSIL.